Sequencing of this TCR beta chain was carried out in a study of T cells expressing NK-cell markers. Study background: From sorted CD3+CD56+NKG2C+, CD3+CD56+NKG2C- and CD3+CD56-NKG2C+ T cells came the TCR beta repertoires.

Germline loops: CDR1 SQVTM, CDR2 ANQGSEA. The CDR3 is 15 amino acids. TCRdb re-called the 5' RACE reads and catalogs CDR3 proteins one per entry, DNA excluded. The sample totals about 260,000 distinct CDR3 sequences. The chain combines TRBV29-1 with TRBJ2-1; TCRdb reports TRBD1, a call that lacks DNA to check it against. Material: blood T cells: a sorted CD56 or NKG2C T cell subset, CD4+ or CD8+ T cells, or bulk PBMC T cells (not recorded which). The receptor comes from a woman aged 18-70 years in good health. The CDR3 protein is CSVASGLPFYNEQFF.